The 8 T cell receptor beta chains below were found in one sample sequenced in a study of blood T cells in healthy people across ages. Then a second PCR, running about 6 to 12 cycles, was carried out with a sample-barcoded 5' primer and a J-beta primer mix. Each CDR3 protein gets one entry after TCRdb re-called the 5' RACE reads with MiXCR. The sample shows around 1,800,000 distinct CDR3 sequences, 30% to 40% of them seen only once. The material sequenced was blood. The origin of the receptors is a human donor in good health.

The chain couples TRBV29-1 to TRBJ2-6; D is unresolved. Germline V gene data show CDR1 as SQVTM and CDR2 as ANQGSEA. This CDR3 region has 11 residues. V lost 7 bases and J 2 bases, leaving 3 bases between the germline ends. As DNA, the CDR3 is TGCAGCGCCCCTGGGGCCAACGTCCTGACTTTC. This codes for CSAPGANVLTF.

Turning to this clonotype: This may stem from a read error, because a much larger clone lies one nucleotide away. For the CDR3, the DNA is TGTGCCAGCAGTCTCGCGACCACAGATGCGCAGTATTTT. Amino acids: CASSLATTDAQYF. The chain is built from TRBV12-3 or TRBV12-4 and TRBJ2-3; D is ambiguous. CDR3 length equals 13 residues.

This clonotype was observed a few times. The chain uses TRBV28 and TRBJ2-7, with D tentatively TRBD1 (7 bases). Germline values: CDR1 MDHEN, CDR2 SYDVKM. The V gene lost 6 bases and the J gene lost 7 bases, with 13 bases spanning the gap. The CDR3 extends over 12 amino acids. CDR3 DNA: TGTGCCAGCAGCTCGACAGGGAGGGAGCAGTACTTC. Translated, it gives CASSSTGREQYF.

The sample holds a few counts of this clonotype. This chain connects TRBV9 to TRBJ2-7; D is undetermined. In germline, CDR1 is SGDLS, CDR2 YYNGEE. Between the trimmed V and J ends, which lost 0 bases and 0 bases, there was a span of 13 bases. The CDR3 is made up of 16 amino acids. The CDR3 nucleotides are TGTGCCAGCAGCGTAGCCGATCTGTTCCCCTCCTACGAGCAGTACTTC. Translated, it gives CASSVADLFPSYEQYF.

The V call is TRBV7-8, the J call TRBJ2-3, with TRBD2 identical over 16 bases. The V segment lost 3 bases and the J segment 6 bases; nucleotides outside the gene matches: 15. The CDR3 is 20 amino acids. Germline V gives CDR1 SGHVS, CDR2 FQNEAQ. Written as DNA, the CDR3 is TGTGCCAGCAGCTTTAAACGACCTGGGACTAGCGGGGGGGGAGGGGATACGCAGTATTTT. It is translated as CASSFKRPGTSGGGGDTQYF.

The J gene is TRBJ1-5, the V gene TRBV7-2; D is ambiguous. With 5 bases removed from V and 2 bases from J, the gap between germline ends came to 13 bases. The length of the CDR3 is 15 residues. Germline V CDR1 and CDR2: SGHTA, FQGNSA. The CDR3 sequence is CASSPNGWGNQPQHF. The CDR3 nucleotides are TGTGCCAGCAGCCCCAATGGGTGGGGCAATCAGCCCCAGCATTTT.

V is TRBV20-1 and J is TRBJ2-7; 7 nucleotides agree with TRBD2. CDR3 length equals 15 residues. Germline V CDR1 and CDR2: DFQATT, SNEGSKA (reference sequence). Trimming cost V 0 bases and J 7 bases; bases outside gene matches: 12. The CDR3 sequence: CSARDRRGGDGEQYF. CDR3 in DNA: TGCAGTGCTAGAGATCGGCGCGGGGGTGATGGGGAGCAGTACTTC.

The V gene is TRBV12-5, the J gene TRBJ2-3; D may be TRBD2 (6 bases). The CDR3 has 14 amino acids. Between the trimmed V and J ends, which lost 7 bases and 2 bases, there was a span of 13 bases. Germline V gene lookup returns CDR1 LGHNT and CDR2 FRNRAP. The CDR3 sequence is CASALGGVTDTQYF. The CDR3 DNA follows: TGTGCTAGTGCCTTGGGCGGGGTCACAGATACGCAGTATTTT.